This TCR beta chain emerged from a study of T cells in localized non-small cell lung cancer (dated by TCRdb to the early 2020s). In terms of the full investigation: The study analyzed T cell repertoires of hundreds of early-stage NSCLC patients, comparing tumors and uninvolved tumor-adjacent lungs. The cohort was made up of under 250 treatment-naive NSCLC patients whose localized lung tumors had been resected. Of the NSCLC patients, roughly 130 were male and 107 were female, and the mean age was approximately 66 years.

At diagnosis, tumor, uninvolved tumor-adjacent lung and peripheral blood were collected and then preserved as a mix of FFPE and fresh-frozen material. Blood samples were analyzed as peripheral blood mononuclear cells for TCR repertoire profiling. Findings and caveats that apply to the study as a whole: Uninvolved tumor-adjacent lung showed the highest T cell clonality, higher than tumor, which suggests more focused antigenic responses in the uninvolved tumor-adjacent lung. Longer overall survival was associated with higher T cell density in blood, whereas shorter survival was associated with higher clonality in adjacent lung. Because the study design was exploratory, TCR variables were selected using unadjusted p-values without false-discovery rate correction. A median of about 53 of the top 100 tumor clones were detected in paired uninvolved adjacent lung, and some 30 of these tumor clones were also found among the top 100 clones of the paired uninvolved adjacent lung. Because multi-region tumor sequencing was not performed, intratumor heterogeneity could not be ruled out.

TCR beta CDR3 regions were sequenced from DNA using the immunoSEQ Assay. Processing in the source paper ran as follows. To compute T cell density, TCR beta template counts were normalized to usable DNA, which was estimated by amplifying housekeeping genes. The preseqR package was used to estimate richness by extrapolating to 400,000 templates for PBMC samples and to 120,000 templates for tissue samples. Clonality was defined by subtracting Pielou's evenness from one. Tissue-enriched TCRs were identified by differential abundance testing using productive amino-acid clonotypes, minimum total count 5 and alpha 0.1. The Jaccard Index and the Morisita Overlap Index were used to quantify repertoire overlap between compartments. GLIPH grouped TCR beta CDR3s together with public tetramer-defined viral CDR3s, and a viral motif had to include at least three viral sequences and also show V-gene enrichment. As stored in TCRdb, this immuneACCESS dataset retains in-frame rearrangements with V and J assigned. A fraction of the clones does not appear; measured against another copy, unresolved V genes explain less than half of the discrepancy, and the remainder lacks a known reason. The V and J calls and clone size were taken over from that table, and D and trimming were inferred from the DNA. This sample holds fewer than 45,000 clones; about 86% were observed only once. The top ten constitute roughly 6.1% of the sample.

The sample holds one count of this clone. Its specific antigen is unknown. Base qualities are not recorded, but no much larger clone differs from it by a single base. This TCR came from a man aged 35 to 69 with stage I lung adenocarcinoma. Sequenced here: peripheral blood, sampled before any cancer treatment.

The DNA sequence is as follows: TGTGCCAGCAGCTCCAGGGAGTGGGAGGAGACCCAGTACTTC. Its coded protein is CASSSREWEETQYF. The sequence is built from TRBV7-9 and TRBJ2-5; the D gene assignment is perhaps TRBD1 or TRBD2, with each matching 5 bases. In the germline V gene (reference sequence), CDR1 corresponds to SEHNR and CDR2 to FQNEAQ. The V end loses 4 bases and the J end loses 5 bases, and a stretch of 14 bases separates them. The cysteine opens and the phenylalanine closes a CDR3 of 14 amino acids. This entry keeps only the CDR3 DNA: 42 bases, framed from base 1.